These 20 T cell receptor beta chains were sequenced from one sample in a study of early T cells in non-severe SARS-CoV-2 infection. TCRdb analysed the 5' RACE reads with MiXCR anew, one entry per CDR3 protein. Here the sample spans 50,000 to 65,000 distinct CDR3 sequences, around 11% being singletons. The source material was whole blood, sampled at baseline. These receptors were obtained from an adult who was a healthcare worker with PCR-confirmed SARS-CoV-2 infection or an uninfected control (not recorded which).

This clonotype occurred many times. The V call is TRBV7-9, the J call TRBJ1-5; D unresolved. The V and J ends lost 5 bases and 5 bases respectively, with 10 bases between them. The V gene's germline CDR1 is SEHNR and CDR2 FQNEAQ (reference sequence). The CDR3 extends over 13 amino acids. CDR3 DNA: TGTGCCAGCAGCCTTCTCGGTGATCAGCCCCAGCATTTT. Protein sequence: CASSLLGDQPQHF.

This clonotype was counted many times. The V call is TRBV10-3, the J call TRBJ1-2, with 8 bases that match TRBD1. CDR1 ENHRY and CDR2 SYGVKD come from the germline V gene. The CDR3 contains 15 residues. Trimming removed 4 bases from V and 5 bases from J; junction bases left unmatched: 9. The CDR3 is CAISADTGGWYGYTF. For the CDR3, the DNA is TGTGCCATCAGTGCGGATACAGGGGGATGGTATGGCTACACCTTC.

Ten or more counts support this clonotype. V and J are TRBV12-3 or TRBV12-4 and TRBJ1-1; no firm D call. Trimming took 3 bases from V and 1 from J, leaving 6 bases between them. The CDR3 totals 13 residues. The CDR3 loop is CASSFLTNTEAFF. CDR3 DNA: TGTGCCAGCAGTTTTCTCACGAACACTGAAGCTTTCTTT.

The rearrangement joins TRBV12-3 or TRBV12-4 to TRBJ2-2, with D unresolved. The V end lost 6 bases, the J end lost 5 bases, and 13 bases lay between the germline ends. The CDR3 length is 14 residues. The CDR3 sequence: CASRQSFGTGELFF. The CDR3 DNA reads TGTGCCAGCAGACAAAGCTTCGGGACCGGGGAGCTGTTTTTT.

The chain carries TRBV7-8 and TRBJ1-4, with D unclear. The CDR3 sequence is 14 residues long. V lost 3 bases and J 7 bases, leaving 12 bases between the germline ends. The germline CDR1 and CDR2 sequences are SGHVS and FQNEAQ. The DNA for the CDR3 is TGTGCCAGCAGCTTTGCAACAACATTTGAAAAACTGTTTTTT. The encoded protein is CASSFATTFEKLFF.

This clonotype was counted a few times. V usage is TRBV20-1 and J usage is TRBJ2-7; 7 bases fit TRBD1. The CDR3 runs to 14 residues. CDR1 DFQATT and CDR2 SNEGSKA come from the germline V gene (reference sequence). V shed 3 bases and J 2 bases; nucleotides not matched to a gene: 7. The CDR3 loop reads CSARRGQPPYEQYF. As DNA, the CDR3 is TGCAGTGCTAGGAGGGGACAGCCTCCCTACGAGCAGTACTTC.

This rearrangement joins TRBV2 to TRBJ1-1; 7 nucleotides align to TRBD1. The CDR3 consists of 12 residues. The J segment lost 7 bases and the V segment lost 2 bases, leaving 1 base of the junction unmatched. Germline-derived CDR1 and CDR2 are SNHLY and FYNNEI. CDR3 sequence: CASSEQGVEAFF. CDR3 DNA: TGTGCCAGCAGTGAACAGGGGGTTGAAGCTTTCTTT.

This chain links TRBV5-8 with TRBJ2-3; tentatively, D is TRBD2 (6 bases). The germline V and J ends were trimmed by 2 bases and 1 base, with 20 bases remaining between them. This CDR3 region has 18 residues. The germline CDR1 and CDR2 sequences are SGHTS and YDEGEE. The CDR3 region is CASSFAGNRPGGTDTQYF. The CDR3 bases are TGTGCCAGCAGCTTCGCGGGGAACCGGCCTGGCGGCACAGATACGCAGTATTTT.

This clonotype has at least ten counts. CDR3 nucleotide sequence: TGTGCCAGCAGTGGGACATCCAGGGGTGAAAAACTGTTTTTT. Its translation: CASSGTSRGEKLFF. The chain couples TRBV2 to TRBJ1-4; tentatively, D is TRBD1 (6 bases). In germline, CDR1 is SNHLY, CDR2 FYNNEI. The ends were cut back, 4 bases at V and 7 bases at J, with 13 bases in the middle. There are 14 residues in the CDR3.

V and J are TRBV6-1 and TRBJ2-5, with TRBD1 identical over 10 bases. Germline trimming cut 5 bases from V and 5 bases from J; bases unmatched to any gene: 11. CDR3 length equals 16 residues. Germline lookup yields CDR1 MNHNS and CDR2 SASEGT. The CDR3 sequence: CASSSRTGGIGETQYF. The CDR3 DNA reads TGTGCCAGCAGTTCCCGGACAGGGGGAATAGGCGAGACCCAGTACTTC.

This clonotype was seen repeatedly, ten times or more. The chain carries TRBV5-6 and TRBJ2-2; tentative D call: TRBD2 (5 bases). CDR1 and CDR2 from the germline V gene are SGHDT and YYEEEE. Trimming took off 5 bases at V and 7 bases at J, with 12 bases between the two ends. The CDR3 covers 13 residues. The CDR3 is CASRMAAGGELFF. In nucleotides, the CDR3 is TGTGCCAGCAGAATGGCGGCGGGCGGGGAGCTGTTTTTT.

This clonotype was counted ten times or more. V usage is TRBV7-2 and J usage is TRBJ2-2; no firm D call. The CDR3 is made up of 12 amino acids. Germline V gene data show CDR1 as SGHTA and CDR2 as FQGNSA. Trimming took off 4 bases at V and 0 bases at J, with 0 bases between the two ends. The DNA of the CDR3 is TGTGCCAGCAGCTCGAACACCGGGGAGCTGTTTTTT. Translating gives CASSSNTGELFF.

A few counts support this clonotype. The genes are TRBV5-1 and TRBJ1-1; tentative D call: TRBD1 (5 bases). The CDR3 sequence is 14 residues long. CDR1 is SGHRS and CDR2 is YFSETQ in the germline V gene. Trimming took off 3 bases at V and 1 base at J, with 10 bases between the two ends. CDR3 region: CASSWDGTNTEAFF. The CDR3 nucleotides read TGCGCCAGCAGCTGGGACGGAACGAACACTGAAGCTTTCTTT.

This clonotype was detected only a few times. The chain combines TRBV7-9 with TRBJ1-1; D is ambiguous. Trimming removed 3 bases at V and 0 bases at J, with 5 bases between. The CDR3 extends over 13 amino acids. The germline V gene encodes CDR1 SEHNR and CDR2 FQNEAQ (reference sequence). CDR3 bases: TGTGCCAGCAGCTTCCCGGTGAACACTGAAGCTTTCTTT. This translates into CASSFPVNTEAFF.

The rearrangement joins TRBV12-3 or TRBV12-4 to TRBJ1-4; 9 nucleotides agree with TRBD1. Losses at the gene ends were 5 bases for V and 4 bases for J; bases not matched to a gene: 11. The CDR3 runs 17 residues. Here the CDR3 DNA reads TGTGCCAGCAGTCCGGGACAGGGAGTCGGGGGTAATGAAAAACTGTTTTTT. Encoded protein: CASSPGQGVGGNEKLFF.

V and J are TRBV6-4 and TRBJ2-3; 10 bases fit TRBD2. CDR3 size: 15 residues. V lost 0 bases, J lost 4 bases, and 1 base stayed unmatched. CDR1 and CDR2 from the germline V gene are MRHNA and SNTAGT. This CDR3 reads CASSDSAGGPDTQYF. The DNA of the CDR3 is TGTGCCAGCAGTGACTCAGCGGGGGGGCCAGATACGCAGTATTTT.

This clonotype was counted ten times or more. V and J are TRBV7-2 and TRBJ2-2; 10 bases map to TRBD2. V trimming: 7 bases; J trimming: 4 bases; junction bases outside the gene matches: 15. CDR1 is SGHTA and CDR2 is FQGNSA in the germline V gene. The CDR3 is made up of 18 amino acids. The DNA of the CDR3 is TGTGCCAGCACCCTAGGGGTTCTAGCGGGGGCTACCACCGGGGAGCTGTTTTTT. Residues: CASTLGVLAGATTGELFF.

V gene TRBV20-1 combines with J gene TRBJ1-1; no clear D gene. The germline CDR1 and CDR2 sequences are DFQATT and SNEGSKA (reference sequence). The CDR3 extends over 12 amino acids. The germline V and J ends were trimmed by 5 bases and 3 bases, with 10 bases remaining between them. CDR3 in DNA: TGCAGTGCTGGCCCAACGGACACTGAAGCTTTCTTT. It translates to CSAGPTDTEAFF.

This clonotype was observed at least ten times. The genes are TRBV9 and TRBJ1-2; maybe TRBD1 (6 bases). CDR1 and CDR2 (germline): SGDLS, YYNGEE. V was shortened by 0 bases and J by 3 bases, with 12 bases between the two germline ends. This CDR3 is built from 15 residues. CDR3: CASSVGGAQDYGYTF. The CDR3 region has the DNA TGTGCCAGCAGCGTAGGGGGGGCGCAGGACTATGGCTACACCTTC. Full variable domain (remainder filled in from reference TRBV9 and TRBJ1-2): DSGVTQTPKHLITATGQRVTLRCSPRSGDLSVYWYQQSLDQGLQFLIQYYNGEERAKGNILERFSAQQFPDLHSELNLSSLELGDSALYFCASSVGGAQDYGYTFGSGTRLTVV.

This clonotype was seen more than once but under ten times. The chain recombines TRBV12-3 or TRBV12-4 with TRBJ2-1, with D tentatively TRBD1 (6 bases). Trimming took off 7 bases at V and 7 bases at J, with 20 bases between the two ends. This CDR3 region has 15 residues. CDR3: CASTLRGRGRNEQFF. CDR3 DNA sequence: TGTGCCAGCACCCTCAGGGGCCGTGGACGGAATGAGCAGTTCTTC.